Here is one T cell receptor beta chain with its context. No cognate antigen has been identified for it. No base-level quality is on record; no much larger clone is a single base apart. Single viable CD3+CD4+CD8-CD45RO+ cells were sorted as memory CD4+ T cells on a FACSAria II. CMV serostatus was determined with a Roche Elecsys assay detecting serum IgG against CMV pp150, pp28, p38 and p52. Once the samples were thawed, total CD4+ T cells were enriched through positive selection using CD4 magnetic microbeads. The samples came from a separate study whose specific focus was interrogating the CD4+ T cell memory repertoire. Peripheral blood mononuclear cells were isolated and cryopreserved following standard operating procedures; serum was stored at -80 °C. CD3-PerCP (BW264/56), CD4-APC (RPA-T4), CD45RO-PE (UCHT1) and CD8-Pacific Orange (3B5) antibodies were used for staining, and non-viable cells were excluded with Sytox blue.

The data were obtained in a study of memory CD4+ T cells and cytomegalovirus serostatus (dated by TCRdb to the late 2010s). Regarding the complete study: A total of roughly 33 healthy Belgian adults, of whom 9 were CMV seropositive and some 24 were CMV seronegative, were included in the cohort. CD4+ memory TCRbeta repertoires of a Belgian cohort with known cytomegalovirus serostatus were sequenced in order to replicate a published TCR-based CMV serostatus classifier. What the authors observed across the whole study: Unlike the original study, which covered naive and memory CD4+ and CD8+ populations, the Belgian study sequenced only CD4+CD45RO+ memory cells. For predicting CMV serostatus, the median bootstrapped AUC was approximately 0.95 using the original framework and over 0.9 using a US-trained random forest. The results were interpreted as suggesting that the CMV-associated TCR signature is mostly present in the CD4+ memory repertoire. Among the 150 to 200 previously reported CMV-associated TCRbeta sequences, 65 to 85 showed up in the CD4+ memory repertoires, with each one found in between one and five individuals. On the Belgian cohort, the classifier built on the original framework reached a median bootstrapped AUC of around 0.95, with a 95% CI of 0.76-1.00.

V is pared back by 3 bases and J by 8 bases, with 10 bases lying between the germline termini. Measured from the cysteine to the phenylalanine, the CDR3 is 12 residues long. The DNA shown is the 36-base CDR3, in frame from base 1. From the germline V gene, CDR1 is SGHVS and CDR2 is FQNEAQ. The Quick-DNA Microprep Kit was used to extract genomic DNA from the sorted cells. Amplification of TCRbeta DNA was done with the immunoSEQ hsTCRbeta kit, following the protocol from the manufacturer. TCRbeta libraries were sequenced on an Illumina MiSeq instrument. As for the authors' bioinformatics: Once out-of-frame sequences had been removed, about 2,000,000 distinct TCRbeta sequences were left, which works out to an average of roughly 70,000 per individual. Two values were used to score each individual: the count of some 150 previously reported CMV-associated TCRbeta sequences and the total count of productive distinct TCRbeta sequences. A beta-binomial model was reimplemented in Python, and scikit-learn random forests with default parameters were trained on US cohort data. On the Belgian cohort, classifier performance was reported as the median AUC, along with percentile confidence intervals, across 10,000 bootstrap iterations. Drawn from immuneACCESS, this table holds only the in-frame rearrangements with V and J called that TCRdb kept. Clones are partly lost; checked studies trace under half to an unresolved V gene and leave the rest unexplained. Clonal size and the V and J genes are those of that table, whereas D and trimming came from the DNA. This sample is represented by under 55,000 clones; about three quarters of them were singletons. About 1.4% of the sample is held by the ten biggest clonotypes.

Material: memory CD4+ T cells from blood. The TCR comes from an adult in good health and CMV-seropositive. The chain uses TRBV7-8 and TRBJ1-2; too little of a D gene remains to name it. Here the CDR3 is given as CASSLGFSGYTF. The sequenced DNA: TGTGCCAGCAGCTTGGGTTTCTCGGGCTACACCTTC.